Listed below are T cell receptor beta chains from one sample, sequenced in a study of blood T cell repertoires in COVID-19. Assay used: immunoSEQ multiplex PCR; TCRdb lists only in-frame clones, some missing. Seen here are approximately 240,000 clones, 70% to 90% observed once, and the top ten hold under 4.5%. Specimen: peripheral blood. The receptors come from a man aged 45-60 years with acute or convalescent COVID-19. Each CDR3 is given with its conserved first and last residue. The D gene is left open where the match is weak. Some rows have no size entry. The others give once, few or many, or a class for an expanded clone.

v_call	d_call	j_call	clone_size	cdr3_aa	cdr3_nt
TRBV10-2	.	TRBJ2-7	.	CASRWGVGPYEQYF	TGCGCCAGCAGATGGGGAGTGGGCCCCTACGAGCAGTACTTC
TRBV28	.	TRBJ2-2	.	CASSLQTETGELFF	TGTGCCAGCAGTTTACAGACAGAGACCGGGGAGCTGTTTTTT
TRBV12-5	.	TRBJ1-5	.	CASGLVGYLNGDSNQPQHF	TGTGCTAGTGGTTTGGTAGGGTATCTCAACGGGGATAGCAATCAGCCCCAGCATTTT
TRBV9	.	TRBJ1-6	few	CASSVGASPLHF	TGTGCCAGCAGCGTAGGAGCCTCACCCCTCCACTTT
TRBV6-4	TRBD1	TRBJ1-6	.	CARRDRSSYNSPLHF	TGTGCCAGACGGGACAGGAGCTCCTATAATTCACCCCTCCACTTT
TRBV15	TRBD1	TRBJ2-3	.	CATSRDYSQGEDTQYF	TGTGCCACCAGCAGAGATTACTCACAGGGGGAAGATACGCAGTATTTT
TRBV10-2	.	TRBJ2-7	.	CASSWAPSYEQYF	TGCGCCAGCAGCTGGGCCCCTTCCTACGAGCAGTACTTC
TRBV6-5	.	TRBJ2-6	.	CASRAGQAGSWACF	TGTGCCAGCAGGGCGGGGCAGGCAGGCTCGTGGGCCTGTTTC
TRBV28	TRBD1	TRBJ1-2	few	CASLQGGGGYTF	TGTGCCAGCCTCCAGGGGGGCGGTGGCTACACCTTC
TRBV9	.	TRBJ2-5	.	CASSTRPSERETQYF	TGTGCCAGCAGCACGCGACCCTCGGAGAGGGAGACCCAGTACTTC
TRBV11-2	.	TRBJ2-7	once	CASKRTTPYYEQYF	TGTGCCAGCAAGCGGACTACCCCCTACTACGAGCAGTACTTC
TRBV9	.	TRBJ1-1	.	CASSVAGYTEAFF	TGTGCCAGCAGCGTAGCCGGTTACACTGAAGCTTTCTTT
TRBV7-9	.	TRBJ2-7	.	CASSLASFGYEQYF	TGTGCCAGCAGCTTAGCCTCCTTCGGCTACGAGCAGTACTTC
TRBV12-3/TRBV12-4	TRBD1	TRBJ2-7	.	CASSSSRDRGPNF	TGTGCCAGCAGTTCGTCCCGGGACAGGGGCCCAAACTTC
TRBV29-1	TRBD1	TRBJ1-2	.	CSAGTGGSYGYTF	TGCAGCGCTGGGACAGGGGGGTCCTATGGCTACACCTTC
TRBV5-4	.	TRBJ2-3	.	CASSLYTDTQYF	TGTGCCAGCAGCTTGTACACAGATACGCAGTATTTT
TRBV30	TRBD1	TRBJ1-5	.	CAWSMQTGDQPQHF	TGTGCCTGGAGTATGCAGACAGGGGATCAGCCCCAGCATTTT
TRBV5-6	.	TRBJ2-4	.	CASSSGLYIQYF	TGTGCCAGCAGCTCGGGACTGTACATTCAGTACTTC
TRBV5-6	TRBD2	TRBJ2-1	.	CASSLFLAGSYNEQFF	TGTGCCAGCAGCTTGTTTCTAGCGGGCTCCTACAATGAGCAGTTCTTC
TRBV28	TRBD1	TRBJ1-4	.	CASSLSDRTPTNEKLFF	TGTGCCAGCAGTTTATCGGACAGGACCCCAACTAATGAAAAACTGTTTTTT
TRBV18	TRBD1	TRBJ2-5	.	CASSPSRPGQGITETQYF	TGTGCCAGCTCACCCAGCCGACCGGGACAGGGAATTACCGAGACCCAGTACTTC
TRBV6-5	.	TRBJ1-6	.	CASNTRGKGSPLHF	TGTGCCAGCAATACAAGGGGAAAGGGTTCACCCCTCCACTTT
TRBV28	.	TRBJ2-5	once	CASVRGGAEETQYF	TGTGCCAGCGTCCGAGGGGGGGCGGAAGAGACCCAGTACTTC
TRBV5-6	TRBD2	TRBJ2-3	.	CASSSPRLAGLDTQYF	TGTGCCAGCAGTTCCCCTCGGCTAGCGGGATTGGATACGCAGTATTTT
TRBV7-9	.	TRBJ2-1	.	CASSRGAFSYNEQFF	TGTGCCAGCAGCCGCGGCGCCTTCTCCTACAATGAGCAGTTCTTC
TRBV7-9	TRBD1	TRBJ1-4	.	CASDSGQGGEKLFF	TGTGCCAGCGACTCGGGACAGGGCGGTGAAAAACTGTTTTTT
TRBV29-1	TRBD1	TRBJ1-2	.	CSVEAVGQGGHYYGYTF	TGCAGCGTTGAAGCGGTGGGACAGGGCGGTCATTACTATGGCTACACCTTC
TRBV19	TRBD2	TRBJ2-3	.	CASSPGLAIIDTQYF	TGTGCCAGTAGTCCGGGACTAGCAATCATAGATACGCAGTATTTT
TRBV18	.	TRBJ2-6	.	CASSPLLTESSGANVLTF	TGTGCCAGCTCACCTTTACTGACAGAGAGCTCTGGGGCCAACGTCCTGACTTTC
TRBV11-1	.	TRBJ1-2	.	CASSQVQYGYTF	TGTGCCAGCAGCCAGGTTCAATATGGCTACACCTTC
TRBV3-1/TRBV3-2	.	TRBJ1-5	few	CASSQDPPGIGQPQHF	TGTGCCAGCAGCCAAGATCCTCCAGGGATCGGTCAGCCCCAGCATTTT
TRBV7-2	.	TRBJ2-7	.	CASSLDRQPRYEQYF	TGTGCCAGCAGCTTAGACCGACAACCCAGATACGAGCAGTACTTC
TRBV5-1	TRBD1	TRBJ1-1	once	CASSPRDRGMNTEAFF	TGCGCCAGCAGCCCCCGGGACAGGGGAATGAACACTGAAGCTTTCTTT
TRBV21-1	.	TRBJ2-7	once	CASSKEGVDWGELAGGPWTYEQYF	TGTGCCAGCAGCAAAGAGGGCGTGGATTGGGGGGAACTAGCGGGAGGGCCTTGGACCTACGAGCAGTACTTC
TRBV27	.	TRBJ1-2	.	CASSQGYGYTF	TGTGCCAGCAGCCAGGGCTATGGCTACACCTTC
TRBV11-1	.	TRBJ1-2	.	CASSVGLPNYGYTF	TGTGCCAGCAGCGTCGGACTTCCCAACTATGGCTACACCTTC
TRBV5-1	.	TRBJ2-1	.	CASSTPTAGYNEQFF	TGCGCCAGCAGCACCCCGACTGCCGGTTACAATGAGCAGTTCTTC
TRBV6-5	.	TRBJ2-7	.	CASSYRESAYEQYF	TGTGCCAGCAGTTACCGGGAGAGTGCCTACGAGCAGTACTTC
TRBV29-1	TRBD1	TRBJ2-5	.	CSVARSGGETQYF	TGCAGCGTTGCAAGGTCAGGGGGCGAGACCCAGTACTTC
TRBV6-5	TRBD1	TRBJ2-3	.	CASRLDRVSTDTQYF	TGTGCCAGCAGACTGGACAGGGTGTCCACAGATACGCAGTATTTT